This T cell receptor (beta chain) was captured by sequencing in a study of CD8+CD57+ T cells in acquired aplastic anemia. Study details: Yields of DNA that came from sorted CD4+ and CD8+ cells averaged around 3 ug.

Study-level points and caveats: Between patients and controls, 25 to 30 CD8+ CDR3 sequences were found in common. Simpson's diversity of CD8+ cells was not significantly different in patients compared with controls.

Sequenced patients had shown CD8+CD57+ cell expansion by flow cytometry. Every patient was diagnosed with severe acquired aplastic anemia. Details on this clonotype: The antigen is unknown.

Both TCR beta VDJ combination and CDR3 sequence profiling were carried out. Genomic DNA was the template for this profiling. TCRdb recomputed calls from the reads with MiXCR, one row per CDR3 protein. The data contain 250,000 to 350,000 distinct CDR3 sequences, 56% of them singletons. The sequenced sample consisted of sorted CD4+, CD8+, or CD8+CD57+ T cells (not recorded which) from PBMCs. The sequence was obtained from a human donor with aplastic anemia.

Written as DNA, the CDR3 is TGTGCCACCAGTGAGCAGGCTGGCAATCAGCCCCAGCATTTT. It encodes CATSEQAGNQPQHF. This chain uses TRBV24-1 with TRBJ1-5; D gene uncertain. The CDR3 runs to 14 residues. V lost 4 bases to trimming and J lost 2 bases, with 8 bases between them. The germline gives CDR1 KGHDR, CDR2 SFDVKD.